This paragraph covers one T cell receptor beta chain sequence. Antigen specificity is unknown. This CDR3 is 14 amino acids long. Per the germline V gene, CDR1 is LNHDA and CDR2 is SQIVND (reference sequence). Trimming took off 4 bases at V and 5 bases at J, with 14 bases between the two ends. Genomic DNA, for the unsorted samples, came from tens of millions of PBMCs. As originally analysed: ImmunoSEQ junction-only sequences lacked quality scores, so their filtering differed. Sequencing used immunoSEQ multiplex PCR; TCRdb keeps in-frame clones, though not all of them. That table is the source of V, J and clone size, and D and trimming were worked out from the DNA. The data contain about 560,000 clones, roughly 79% of them singletons. This sample is drawn from a study of shared clonotypes between healthy human individuals. Study-wide points: Blood alone was sampled, and tissue repertoires likely differ. Few donors restricted represented genetic and exposure-history diversity.

The sequence derives from a woman between 40 and 50 years old in good health. Some clones in this sample may be carry-over from other donors' samples. The chain links TRBV19 to TRBJ2-5; no firm D call. The sample comprised PBMCs. CDR3 in amino acids: CASSNIRQSETQYF. In DNA, the CDR3 is TGTGCCAGTAGTAACATCCGACAATCGGAGACCCAGTACTTC.